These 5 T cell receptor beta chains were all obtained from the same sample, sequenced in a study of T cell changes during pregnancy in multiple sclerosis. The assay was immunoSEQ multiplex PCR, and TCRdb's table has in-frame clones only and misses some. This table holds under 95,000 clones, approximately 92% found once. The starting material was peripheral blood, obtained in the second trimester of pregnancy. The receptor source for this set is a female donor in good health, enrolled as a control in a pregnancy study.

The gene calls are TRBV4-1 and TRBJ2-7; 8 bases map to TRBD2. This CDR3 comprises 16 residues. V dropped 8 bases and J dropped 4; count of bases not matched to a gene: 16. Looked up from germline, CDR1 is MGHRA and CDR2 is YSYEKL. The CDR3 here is CASAREGGGYPYEQYF. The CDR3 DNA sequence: TGCGCCAGCGCCCGGGAAGGCGGGGGGTATCCGTACGAGCAGTACTTC.

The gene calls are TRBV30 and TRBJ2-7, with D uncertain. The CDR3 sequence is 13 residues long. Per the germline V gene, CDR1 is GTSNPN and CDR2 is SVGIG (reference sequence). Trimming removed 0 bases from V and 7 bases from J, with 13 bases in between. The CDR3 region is CAWSVPGVWEQYF. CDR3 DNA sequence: TGTGCCTGGAGTGTCCCAGGCGTGTGGGAGCAGTACTTC.

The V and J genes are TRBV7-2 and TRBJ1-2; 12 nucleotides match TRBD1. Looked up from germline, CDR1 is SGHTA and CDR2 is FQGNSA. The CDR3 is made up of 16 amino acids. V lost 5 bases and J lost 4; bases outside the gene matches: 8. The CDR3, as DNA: TGTGCCAGCAGCGGTATAGGGACAGGGGGCGTCTATGGCTACACCTTC. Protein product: CASSGIGTGGVYGYTF. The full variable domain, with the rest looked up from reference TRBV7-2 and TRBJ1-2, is GAGVSQSPSNKVTEKGKDVELRCDPISGHTALYWYRQSLGQGLEFLIYFQGNSAPDKSGLPSDRFSAERTGGSVSTLTIQRTQQEDSAVYLCASSGIGTGGVYGYTFGSGTRLTVV.

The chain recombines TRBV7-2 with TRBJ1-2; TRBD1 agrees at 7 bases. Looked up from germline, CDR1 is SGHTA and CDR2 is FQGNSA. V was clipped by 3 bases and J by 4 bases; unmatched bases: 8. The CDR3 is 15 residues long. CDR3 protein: CASSFRPGQSYGYTF. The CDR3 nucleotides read TGTGCCAGCAGCTTTCGTCCGGGACAGAGCTATGGCTACACCTTC. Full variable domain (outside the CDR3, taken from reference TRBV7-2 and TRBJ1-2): GAGVSQSPSNKVTEKGKDVELRCDPISGHTALYWYRQSLGQGLEFLIYFQGNSAPDKSGLPSDRFSAERTGGSVSTLTIQRTQQEDSAVYLCASSFRPGQSYGYTFGSGTRLTVV.

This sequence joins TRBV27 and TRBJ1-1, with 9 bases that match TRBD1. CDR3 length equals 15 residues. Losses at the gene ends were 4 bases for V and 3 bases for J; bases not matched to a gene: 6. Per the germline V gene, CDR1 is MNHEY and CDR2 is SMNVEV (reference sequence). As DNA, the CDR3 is TGTGCCAGCAGTTCCCTCCGGACAGGGGACACTGAAGCTTTCTTT. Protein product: CASSSLRTGDTEAFF.